This TCR beta chain is from a study of T cell responses to AZD1222 COVID-19 vaccine. Study-level findings and limits: Variant regions that are unmutated are reportedly the target of nearly half of spike-specific TCRs. Across the whole spike, CD4 TCRs peaked at regions 160-218 and 743-854. White British ancestry dominated among donors, who included more females, and clonal diversity was possibly underestimated.

Only in-frame clones appear in the TCRdb table, and some are missing; sequencing was by immunoSEQ multiplex PCR. The data show 80,000 or so clones, with about nine tenths seen just once and about 3.5% held by the top ten. Note on this clone: As yet, its antigen is unknown.

This receptor was obtained from an adult who received the AZD1222 COVID-19 vaccine. This specimen was peripheral blood, taken 28 days after the second AZD1222 dose.

The CDR3 coding sequence is TGTGCCTGGAGTCTGACGGGAAGGAGCGCGAACACCGGGGAGCTGTTTTTT. Translated: CAWSLTGRSANTGELFF. V and J are TRBV30 and TRBJ2-2, with D maybe TRBD2 (5 bases). The germline V gene has CDR1 GTSNPN and CDR2 SVGIG (reference sequence). The CDR3 extends over 17 amino acids. Between the trimmed V and J ends, which lost 2 bases and 0 bases, there was a span of 16 bases.